In this sample, the clone carrying this TCR beta chain turned up many times. The data were taken from a study of early T cells in non-severe SARS-CoV-2 infection. Unique molecular identifier tags were affixed to discrete cDNA molecules. TCRdb passed the 5' RACE reads through MiXCR, listing each CDR3 protein once. The sample records about 26,000 distinct CDR3 sequences, about 4% being singletons. The CDR3 sequence is 13 residues long. From germline, CDR1 is SEHNR and CDR2 FQNEAQ (reference sequence). Between the trimmed V and J ends, which lost 3 bases and 2 bases, there was a span of 7 bases. The V call is TRBV7-9, the J call TRBJ1-1; no definite D call. Sequenced material: whole blood. This receptor was obtained from an adult who was a healthcare worker with PCR-confirmed SARS-CoV-2 infection or an uninfected control (not recorded which). CDR3 sequence reads: CASSFDVNTEAFF. The CDR3 nucleotides are TGTGCCAGCAGCTTCGACGTAAACACTGAAGCTTTCTTT.